These T cell receptor beta chains were read from a single sample in a study of cytomegalovirus exposure and HLA in healthy donors. Profiling relied on immunoSEQ multiplex PCR, and the TCRdb table lists in-frame clones only, not all of them. The sample carries tens of thousands of clones, over 60% recorded once. What was sequenced was PBMCs. These receptors originate from a male donor in good health and CMV-seropositive. Each CDR3 is given with its conserved first and last residue. Fields, in order: clone size, V gene, D gene, J gene, CDR3 protein, CDR3 DNA. D genes are given only for firm matches. The listing skips clone size in some rows; elsewhere it reads once, few, many or a size class.

>NA|TRBV5-4|NA|TRBJ2-7
CASSGGTSYEQYF
TGTGCCAGCAGCGGCGGGACTTCCTACGAGCAGTACTTC
>once|TRBV6-5|TRBD1|TRBJ1-2
CASRTGFYGYTF
TGTGCCAGCAGGACAGGGTTCTATGGCTACACCTTC
>NA|TRBV28|TRBD2|TRBJ2-3
CASSLNLAGGGAGDTQYF
TGTGCCAGCAGTTTAAATCTAGCGGGGGGAGGCGCGGGAGATACGCAGTATTTT
>NA|TRBV30|TRBD1|TRBJ2-7
CAWRTGNEHGQYF
TGTGCCTGGAGGACAGGGAACGAACACGGGCAGTACTTC
>few|TRBV28|NA|TRBJ1-5
CASRPGTPSGQPQHF
TGTGCCAGCAGACCCGGGACACCCTCCGGACAGCCCCAGCATTTT
>NA|TRBV25-1|NA|TRBJ2-7
CASSELGQGSYEQYF
TGTGCCAGCAGTGAATTAGGACAAGGATCCTACGAGCAGTACTTC
>NA|TRBV5-6|TRBD1|TRBJ2-5
CASSFGTETTQYF
TGTGCCAGCAGCTTTGGGACAGAGACGACCCAGTACTTC
>once|TRBV11-2|NA|TRBJ2-7
CASSLQGHEQYF
TGTGCCAGCAGTCTACAGGGCCACGAGCAGTACTTC
>NA|TRBV28|NA|TRBJ2-3
CASNAHTSSTDTQYF
TGTGCCAGCAATGCTCACACGTCTAGCACAGATACGCAGTATTTT
>NA|TRBV7-2|NA|TRBJ2-1
CAERVLRGNEQFF
TGTGCCGAGCGGGTCCTACGGGGCAATGAGCAGTTCTTC
>few|TRBV7-9|TRBD1|TRBJ1-1
CASSSTTGGVNTEAFF
TGTGCCAGCAGCTCTACTACAGGGGGCGTAAACACTGAAGCTTTCTTT
>NA|TRBV2|TRBD2|TRBJ2-3
CASSAGLAGGPGIRDTQYF
TGTGCCAGCAGTGCGGGACTAGCGGGGGGGCCAGGGATTAGAGATACGCAGTATTTT
>few|TRBV7-8|NA|TRBJ2-1
CASSTPRGDSYNEQFF
TGTGCCAGCAGCACGCCCAGGGGGGACTCCTACAATGAGCAGTTCTTC
>NA|TRBV7-9|NA|TRBJ1-4
CASSPEMEGRLFF
TGTGCCAGCAGTCCCGAGATGGAAGGGAGACTGTTTTTT